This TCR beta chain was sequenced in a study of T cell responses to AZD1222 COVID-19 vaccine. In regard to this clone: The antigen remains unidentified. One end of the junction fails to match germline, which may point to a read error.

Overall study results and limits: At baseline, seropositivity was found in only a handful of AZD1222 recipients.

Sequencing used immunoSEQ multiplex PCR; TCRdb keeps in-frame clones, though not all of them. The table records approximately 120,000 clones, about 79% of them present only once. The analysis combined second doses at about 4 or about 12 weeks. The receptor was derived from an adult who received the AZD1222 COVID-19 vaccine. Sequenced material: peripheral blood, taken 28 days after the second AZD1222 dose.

The CDR3 protein is CASSEERTVKNIQYF. Written as DNA, the CDR3 is TGTGCCAGCAGCGAAGAAAGGACCGTAAAAAACATTCAGTACTTC. V is TRBV3-1 (or the pseudogene TRBV3-2) and J is TRBJ2-4; D is unclear. This CDR3 region has 15 residues. The germline V gene has CDR1 LGHDT and CDR2 YNNKEL (reference sequence).